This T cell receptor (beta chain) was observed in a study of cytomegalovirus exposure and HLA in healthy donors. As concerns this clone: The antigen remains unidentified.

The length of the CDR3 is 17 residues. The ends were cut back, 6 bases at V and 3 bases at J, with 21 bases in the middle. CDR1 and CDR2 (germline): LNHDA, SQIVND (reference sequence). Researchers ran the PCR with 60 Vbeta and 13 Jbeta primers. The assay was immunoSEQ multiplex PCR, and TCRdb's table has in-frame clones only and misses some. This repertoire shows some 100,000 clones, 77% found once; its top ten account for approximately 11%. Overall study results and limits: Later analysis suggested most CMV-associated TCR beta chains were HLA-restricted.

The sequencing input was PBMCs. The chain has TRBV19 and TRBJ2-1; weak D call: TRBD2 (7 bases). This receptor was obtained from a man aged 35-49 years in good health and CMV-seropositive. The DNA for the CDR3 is TGTGCCAGTAGCACCGAAGGAAGGGGGGGGATCTACAATGAGCAGTTCTTC. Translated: CASSTEGRGGIYNEQFF.